Given below is one T cell receptor beta chain in context. This record belongs to a study of cytomegalovirus exposure and HLA in healthy donors. PCR involved 60 Vbeta and 13 Jbeta primers. The data were produced by immunoSEQ multiplex PCR, yet TCRdb's version contains in-frame clones alone and is incomplete. The sample table sets out more than 110,000 clones. CDR1 SGHVS and CDR2 FNYEAQ come from the germline V gene. The CDR3 totals 12 residues. V was shortened by 1 base and J by 7 bases, with 7 bases between the two germline ends. The chain combines TRBV7-6 with TRBJ1-1; the D is unclear. The sequence came from a middle-aged man in good health and CMV-seronegative. Sequencing input: PBMCs. CDR3 sequence (DNA): TGTGCCAGCAGCTTAGAGGCAGGTGAAGCTTTCTTT. Translation: CASSLEAGEAFF.